Described below is a single T cell receptor beta chain sequence and its context. The antigen remains undetermined. The V and J ends lost 2 bases and 3 bases, in that order; junction bases with no gene match: 12. This CDR3 has 17 amino acids. Germline CDR1 SGHTA, CDR2 FQGNSA. As defined, naive CD8 cells were CD45RO-negative and positively selected for CCR7, with terminally differentiated effector memory CD45RA+ cells excluded. Sequencing was performed with immunoSEQ multiplex PCR; in TCRdb, only in-frame clones are kept and a portion is missing. The table lists about 1,900,000 clones, roughly 94% of them singletons. The data belong to a study of shared clonotypes between healthy human individuals. In the study overall: Contributing individuals were a couple of females and three males aged 18 to 49. Whole-study findings and limits: Clonotypes not shared had lower generation probabilities than those common to all four donors. Among donors, the sharing of clonotypes was expected to be influenced by sequencing depth. Memory subsets generally showed lower estimated richness than naive subsets.

V and J are TRBV7-2 and TRBJ1-1, with 7 bases matching TRBD1. This sequence was found in a man aged 18 to 29 in good health. Sample: naive CD8+ T cells sorted from blood. This CDR3 is CASSLYGAGGIYTEAFF. CDR3 coding DNA: TGTGCCAGCAGCTTATACGGGGCAGGGGGGATCTACACTGAAGCTTTCTTT.